One sample yielded the 10 T cell receptor beta chains listed below, sequenced in a study of T cells in localized non-small cell lung cancer. Sequenced by immunoSEQ multiplex PCR; TCRdb stores in-frame clones only, minus some. The sample lists tens of thousands of clones, over 80% seen once, with 4.2% in the top ten. This specimen was peripheral blood mononuclear cells, taken before any cancer treatment. The source of these receptors is a woman aged 35 to 69 with stage III lung adenocarcinoma.

This clone was detected only once. This rearrangement joins TRBV11-3 to TRBJ2-2; D unclear. Per germline, CDR1 SGHNT and CDR2 YENEEA. V was pared by 1 base and J by 1 base, with 4 bases between. This CDR3 contains 14 residues. DNA for the CDR3: TGTGCCAGCAGCTTAGGGGAGAACACCGGGGAGCTGTTTTTT. Residues: CASSLGENTGELFF.

The CDR3 DNA reads TGTGCCAGCAGCCGCCCCGGACAGAAGAACACTGAAGCTTTCTTT. Translating it yields CASSRPGQKNTEAFF. V is TRBV5-5 and J is TRBJ1-1; tentative D call: TRBD1 (6 bases). Germline V gene lookup returns CDR1 SGHKS and CDR2 YYEKEE (reference sequence). V was shortened by 4 bases and J by 1 base, with 14 bases between the two germline ends. The CDR3 sequence is 15 residues long. Supplemented by reference TRBV5-5 and TRBJ1-1, the full variable domain reads DAGVTQSPTHLIKTRGQQVTLRCSPISGHKSVSWYQQVLGQGPQFIFQYYEKEERGRGNFPDRFSARQFPNYSSELNVNALLLGDSALYLCASSRPGQKNTEAFFGQGTRLTVV.

This clone has just one count. The rearrangement links TRBV5-1 to TRBJ1-4; tentative D call: TRBD1 (5 bases). V gave up 3 bases and J gave up 3 bases, with 12 bases separating them. This CDR3 is built from 15 residues. Germline V gene data show CDR1 as SGHRS and CDR2 as YFSETQ. The CDR3 is CASSSQRGPNEKLFF. The CDR3, as DNA: TGCGCCAGCAGCTCACAAAGGGGCCCTAATGAAAAACTGTTTTTT.

The chain recombines TRBV10-3 with TRBJ2-1, with 10 nucleotides matching TRBD2. J gave up 4 bases and V 3 bases, and 9 bases lay outside the gene matches. This CDR3 region has 17 residues. CDR1 is ENHRY, CDR2 SYGVKD, per germline. The CDR3: CAISDGASGSGYNEQFF. The CDR3 DNA reads as TGTGCCATCAGTGACGGGGCTAGCGGGAGCGGTTACAATGAGCAGTTCTTC.

The rearrangement uses TRBV14 and TRBJ2-5, with a weak D call TRBD2 (6 bases). The germline CDR1 and CDR2 sequences are SGHDN and FVKESK. V was trimmed by 1 base and J by 2 bases, leaving 11 bases between them. The CDR3 runs to 15 residues. CDR3 region: CASSQGVGGQETQYF. The CDR3 DNA follows: TGTGCCAGCAGCCAAGGCGTGGGGGGACAAGAGACCCAGTACTTC.

The rearrangement uses TRBV19 and TRBJ2-2; D may be TRBD1 or TRBD2 (5 bases each). Trimming took 3 bases from V and 4 from J, leaving 15 bases between them. Germline CDR1 and CDR2: LNHDA and SQIVND (reference sequence). This CDR3 has 16 residues. The CDR3 nucleotides are TGTGCCAGTAGTATCCTCCGGGACCTCCGCACCGGGGAGCTGTTTTTT. Translating gives CASSILRDLRTGELFF.

The rearrangement joins TRBV4-3 to TRBJ2-7; maybe TRBD1 (5 bases). In germline, CDR1 is LGHNA, CDR2 YSLEER. There are 15 residues in the CDR3. The V and J ends lost 4 bases and 2 bases respectively, with 15 bases between them. The CDR3 DNA reads TGCGCCAGCAGCCTACGTTTACAGGTCACCTACGAGCAGTACTTC. It yields the protein CASSLRLQVTYEQYF.

This chain links TRBV10-3 with TRBJ2-5; a weak D match, TRBD2 (7 bases). Trimming took off 7 bases at V and 2 bases at J, with 14 bases between the two ends. Germline CDR1 is ENHRY and CDR2 is SYGVKD. The CDR3 spans 14 residues. This CDR3 is CAIKGAGAQETQYF. For the CDR3, the DNA is TGTGCCATCAAAGGGGCGGGGGCACAAGAGACCCAGTACTTC.

This CDR3 reads CAWSGGIFERSYNEQFF. In nucleotides, the CDR3 is TGTGCCTGGAGTGGGGGGATCTTTGAGCGCTCCTACAATGAGCAGTTCTTC. The chain links TRBV30 to TRBJ2-1; D is possibly TRBD1 or TRBD2 (5 bases each). CDR1 and CDR2 from the germline V gene are GTSNPN and SVGIG (reference sequence). V lost 1 base and J 0 bases, leaving 16 bases between the germline ends. This CDR3 has 17 amino acids. Looking up the rest from reference TRBV30 and TRBJ2-1 gives the full variable domain: SQTIHQWPATLVQPVGSPLSLECTVEGTSNPNLYWYRQAAGRGLQLLFYSVGIGQISSEVPQNLSASRPQDRQFILSSKKLLLSDSGFYLCAWSGGIFERSYNEQFFGPGTRLTVL.

The gene calls are TRBV20-1 and TRBJ2-7; D is possibly TRBD1 or TRBD2 (5 bases each). The CDR3 runs to 11 residues. The germline CDR1 and CDR2 sequences are DFQATT and SNEGSKA (reference sequence). Trimming took 7 bases from V and 7 from J, leaving 14 bases between them. CDR3 residues: CSGDRLGEQYF. DNA of the CDR3: TGCAGTGGGGACCGGCTTGGGGAGCAGTACTTC.